The clone carrying this TCR beta chain was seen many times. Antigen: not known. MiXCR was run by TCRdb on the 5' RACE reads, yielding one entry per CDR3 protein. The data contain roughly 130,000 distinct CDR3 sequences, around 7% of them singletons. This CDR3 spans 14 amino acids. Looked up from germline, CDR1 is SGHRS and CDR2 is YFSETQ. Trimming cost V 0 bases and J 12 bases, with 13 bases left between them. These data belong to a study of CD8 T cells in ankylosing spondylitis. Study-wide points: Past research had described some motif variants in reactive arthritis synovial fluid and blood. For ankylosing spondylitis blood, a TCR beta motif of about eight highly homologous variants appeared characteristic.

This receptor was taken from a male donor with ankylosing spondylitis or in good health (not recorded which). What was sequenced was blood, either unsorted or a sorted T cell fraction (not recorded which). The genes are TRBV5-1 and TRBJ1-6; D gene uncertain. Here the CDR3 reads CASSLATGIGPLHF. The DNA for the CDR3 is TGCGCCAGCAGCTTGGCCACGGGGATTGGACCCCTCCACTTT.